This record covers a single TCR beta chain. The CDR3 consists of 14 residues. Germline CDR1 SGHNT, CDR2 YENEEA. V lost 5 bases and J 6 bases, leaving 17 bases between the germline ends. These data come from a study of blood T cell repertoires in COVID-19. Study details: Italy, Spain and the United States were the sources of the convalescent and acute COVID-19 samples. PBMCs, B-cell-depleted T cells, or T cells provided the cDNA or gDNA that made up the material.

Authors' analysis steps: Researchers report that nucleated cell counts were estimated from reference gene primer amplification. Sequencing used immunoSEQ multiplex PCR; TCRdb keeps in-frame clones, though not all of them. Clone size and the V and J calls come from that table; the DNA yielded D and trimming. The sample has around 160,000 clones, about 89% seen once. This chain joins TRBV11-3 and TRBJ2-7, with D perhaps TRBD1 (5 bases). Sequencing input: peripheral blood. The TCR sequence derives from a man of 80 years or more with acute or convalescent COVID-19. CDR3 loop: CASSQGGALGEQYF. The CDR3 nucleotides read TGTGCCAGCAGCCAGGGTGGGGCCCTTGGCGAGCAGTACTTC.